The 28 T cell receptor beta chains reported below all come from one sample, sequenced in a study of T-cell reconstitution after alpha-beta-depleted transplantation in children. Preparation of the TCRbeta library involved a method that used unique molecular identifiers. TCRdb reprocessed the PCR reads via MiXCR and lists one record per CDR3 protein. Among about 250,000 distinct CDR3 sequences listed, around 25% were seen once. The specimen comprised PBMCs, mostly from graft donor cells, sampled 360 days after TCRalphabeta/CD19-depleted stem cell transplant. The receptor set was obtained from a female patient between 2 and 10 years old who had a stem cell transplant for congenital amegakaryocytic thrombocytopenia, so the T cells may come from the graft donor.

This chain uses TRBV7-2 with TRBJ2-7; D might be TRBD2 (6 bases). The germline CDR1 and CDR2 sequences are SGHTA and FQGNSA. The CDR3 consists of 12 residues. V was cut by 0 bases and J by 6 bases, with 6 bases left in between. This CDR3 is CASSLAGGEQYF. The CDR3 coding sequence is TGTGCCAGCAGCTTAGCCGGGGGCGAGCAGTACTTC. Filled out from reference TRBV7-2 and TRBJ2-7, the complete variable domain reads GAGVSQSPSNKVTEKGKDVELRCDPISGHTALYWYRQSLGQGLEFLIYFQGNSAPDKSGLPSDRFSAERTGGSVSTLTIQRTQQEDSAVYLCASSLAGGEQYFGPGTRLTVT.

This chain connects TRBV12-3 or TRBV12-4 to TRBJ2-7, with a possible D match to TRBD1 (6 bases). The CDR3 covers 14 residues. The germline V and J ends were trimmed by 6 bases and 3 bases, with 15 bases remaining between them. The CDR3 sequence is CASSSPSGVYEQYF. CDR3 nucleotide sequence: TGTGCCAGCAGCTCGCCCTCAGGGGTCTACGAGCAGTACTTC.

This clonotype came up a few times. Written as DNA, the CDR3 is TGTGCCAGCAGGGCCCCGGGACGAGGGAAAAATAATTATGGCTACACCTTC. It codes for CASRAPGRGKNNYGYTF. J is TRBJ1-2 and V is TRBV11-2, with D possibly being TRBD1 (5 bases). Trimming took 6 bases from V and 5 from J, leaving 25 bases between them. Looked up from germline, CDR1 is SGHAT and CDR2 is FQNNGV. The CDR3 runs to 17 residues. Looking up the rest from reference TRBV11-2 and TRBJ1-2 gives the full variable domain: EAGVAQSPRYKIIEKRQSVAFWCNPISGHATLYWYQQILGQGPKLLIQFQNNGVVDDSQLPKDRFSAERLKGVDSTLKIQPAKLEDSAVYLCASRAPGRGKNNYGYTFGSGTRLTVV.

V and J are TRBV9 and TRBJ2-2; 15 nucleotides line up with TRBD2. Germline trimming cut 4 bases from V and 7 bases from J; bases unmatched to any gene: 8. Germline CDR1 SGDLS, CDR2 YYNGEE. The CDR3 is 17 residues long. CDR3 protein: CASSIGLAGGLDGELFF. The CDR3 DNA sequence: TGTGCCAGCAGCATCGGACTAGCGGGAGGGCTTGACGGGGAGCTGTTTTTT. The full variable domain, with the rest looked up from reference TRBV9 and TRBJ2-2, is DSGVTQTPKHLITATGQRVTLRCSPRSGDLSVYWYQQSLDQGLQFLIQYYNGEERAKGNILERFSAQQFPDLHSELNLSSLELGDSALYFCASSIGLAGGLDGELFFGEGSRLTVL.

This chain links TRBV18 with TRBJ1-4; a possible D gene is TRBD1 (5 bases). Trimming took 3 bases from V and 5 from J, leaving 13 bases between them. From germline, CDR1 is KGHSH and CDR2 LQKENI. This CDR3 region has 15 residues. CDR3 sequence reads: CASSPRPGVNEKLFF. CDR3 nucleotide sequence: TGTGCCAGCTCACCCCGACCGGGGGTCAATGAAAAACTGTTTTTT.

This clonotype was recorded a few times. V is TRBV7-9 and J is TRBJ2-2; TRBD2 is a possible D gene (6 bases). Germline CDR1 reads SEHNR; CDR2 reads FQNEAQ (reference sequence). The CDR3 is made up of 14 amino acids. V shed 8 bases and J shed 0 bases, with 10 bases lying between them. CDR3 residues: CASQAGSNTGELFF. CDR3 DNA: TGTGCCAGCCAGGCGGGATCGAACACCGGGGAGCTGTTTTTT. The entire variable domain, with the rest obtained from reference TRBV7-9 and TRBJ2-2, is as follows: DTGVSQNPRHKITKRGQNVTFRCDPISEHNRLYWYRQTLGQGPEFLTYFQNEAQLEKSRLLSDRFSAERPKGSFSTLEIQRTEQGDSAMYLCASQAGSNTGELFFGEGSRLTVL.

The chain links TRBV10-2 to TRBJ2-7; D gene uncertain. CDR1 and CDR2 from the germline V gene are WSHSY and SAAADI. V lost 3 bases and J 3 bases, leaving 15 bases between the germline ends. The CDR3 spans 15 residues. DNA of the CDR3: TGCGCCAGCAGTGATGCTTGGAAGCTTTTCTACGAGCAGTACTTC. Residues: CASSDAWKLFYEQYF.

The chain has TRBV20-1 and TRBJ2-2; D is undetermined. There are 13 residues in the CDR3. Trimming stripped 0 bases from V and 7 bases from J, with 9 bases between. The germline V gene has CDR1 DFQATT and CDR2 SNEGSKA (reference sequence). The CDR3 DNA sequence: TGCAGTGCTAGAGATGGGGTTAACGGGGAGCTGTTTTTT. As protein: CSARDGVNGELFF.

This clonotype was counted between two and nine times. The rearrangement joins TRBV4-1 to TRBJ2-7; D might be TRBD2 (6 bases). V lost 0 bases, J lost 3 bases, and 9 bases lay in between. Germline V lookup: CDR1 MGHRA, CDR2 YSYEKL. The CDR3 has 14 residues. The chain's CDR3 is CASSQDLGGYEQYF. The CDR3 nucleotides are TGCGCCAGCAGCCAAGATCTGGGGGGCTACGAGCAGTACTTC.

Here the CDR3 DNA reads TGTGCCAGCAGCCGAATGCTAGCGGGACCAGACAATGAGCAGTTCTTC. As protein: CASSRMLAGPDNEQFF. The rearrangement uses TRBV7-2 and TRBJ2-1; 9 nucleotides line up with TRBD2. The CDR3 covers 16 residues. Germline V gene lookup returns CDR1 SGHTA and CDR2 FQGNSA. V trimming: 5 bases; J trimming: 5 bases; junction bases outside the gene matches: 10.

This clonotype was counted ten times or more. The CDR3 region has the DNA TGTGCCACCAGTGACCCTCTACGAGAGACCCAGTACTTC. This codes for CATSDPLRETQYF. V usage is TRBV24-1 and J usage is TRBJ2-5; D call uncertain. Germline assignment: CDR1 KGHDR and CDR2 SFDVKD. Trimming removed 4 bases at V and 4 bases at J, with 9 bases between. This CDR3 spans 13 amino acids.

V usage is TRBV7-2 and J usage is TRBJ2-1; no clear D gene. The CDR3 is 17 residues long. Trimming stripped 0 bases from V and 0 bases from J, with 12 bases between. The germline gives CDR1 SGHTA, CDR2 FQGNSA. The DNA for the CDR3 is TGTGCCAGCAGCTTAGCGGTAGGAAAAAGCTCCTACAATGAGCAGTTCTTC. It yields the protein CASSLAVGKSSYNEQFF. Full variable domain (remainder filled in from reference TRBV7-2 and TRBJ2-1): GAGVSQSPSNKVTEKGKDVELRCDPISGHTALYWYRQSLGQGLEFLIYFQGNSAPDKSGLPSDRFSAERTGGSVSTLTIQRTQQEDSAVYLCASSLAVGKSSYNEQFFGPGTRLTVL.

About this clonotype itself: Relative to the germline gene, one junction end is altered; a read error may explain this. The rearrangement links TRBV25-1 to TRBJ2-1; possibly TRBD2 for D (6 bases). This CDR3 contains 11 residues. The germline CDR1 and CDR2 sequences are MGHDK and SYGVNS. In nucleotides, the CDR3 is TGTGCCGCGGGGTTGTGGAATGCGCAGTTCTTC. It specifies CAAGLWNAQFF.

This clonotype was detected ten times or more. This rearrangement joins TRBV5-1 to TRBJ1-1; D uncertain. V shed 0 bases and J shed 1 base, with 10 bases lying between them. The CDR3 runs 15 residues. The germline gives CDR1 SGHRS, CDR2 YFSETQ. DNA for the CDR3: TGCGCCAGCAGCTTGGGGGCAGGTCCGAACACTGAAGCTTTCTTT. It is translated as CASSLGAGPNTEAFF.

This clonotype was counted a few times. The chain is built from TRBV20-1 and TRBJ2-7, with 9 bases lining up with TRBD1. V lost 6 bases and J lost 0; bases outside the gene matches: 3. Germline V lookup: CDR1 DFQATT, CDR2 SNEGSKA (reference sequence). The CDR3 runs 13 residues. The CDR3 protein is CSARGQGSYEQYF. CDR3 nucleotide sequence: TGCAGTGCCAGGGGACAGGGCTCCTACGAGCAGTACTTC.

This clonotype was recorded a few times. The chain links TRBV6-5 to TRBJ2-2, with no clear D. The V end lost 2 bases, the J end lost 3 bases, and 7 bases lay between the germline ends. This CDR3 spans 14 amino acids. CDR1 and CDR2 from the germline V gene are MNHEY and SVGAGI. The CDR3 loop reads CASSYGQYTGELFF. CDR3 bases: TGTGCCAGCAGTTACGGGCAGTACACCGGGGAGCTGTTTTTT.

In the case of this clonotype: A much larger clonotype is one base distant, so this may be a read error. Because the CDR3 is missing its conserved closing phenylalanine or tryptophan, this is likely a read error. The rearrangement links TRBV4-1 to TRBJ1-1, with 9 bases lining up with TRBD1. CDR3 size: 16 residues. Germline V gives CDR1 MGHRA, CDR2 YSYEKL. The V segment lost 2 bases and the J segment 4 bases; nucleotides outside the gene matches: 8. The CDR3 spells CASSQPTQGARTEAFY. For the CDR3, the DNA is TGCGCCAGCAGCCAACCCACACAGGGGGCGCGCACTGAAGCTTTCTAT.

The chain uses TRBV12-3 or TRBV12-4 and TRBJ1-5; D may be TRBD1 (5 bases). CDR3 size: 15 residues. V was clipped by 4 bases and J by 5 bases, with 15 bases between them. The CDR3 reads CASSSAGVGDQPQHF. The CDR3 DNA is TGTGCCAGCAGTTCTGCGGGGGTAGGAGATCAGCCCCAGCATTTT.

CDR3 loop: CASSPQGRGTKNIQYF. The CDR3, as DNA: TGTGCCAGCAGTCCTCAGGGAAGGGGGACCAAAAACATTCAGTACTTC. The chain has TRBV6-1 and TRBJ2-4; weak D call: TRBD1 (6 bases). The CDR3 length is 16 residues. V lost 5 bases and J 2 bases, leaving 16 bases between the germline ends. The germline CDR1 and CDR2 sequences are MNHNS and SASEGT.

The chain is built from TRBV29-1 and TRBJ1-1; a weak D match, TRBD1 (5 bases). Trimming left V 1 base short and J 5 bases short, with 17 bases between. The CDR3 contains 15 residues. Germline V gene lookup returns CDR1 SQVTM and CDR2 ANQGSEA. In DNA, the CDR3 is TGCAGCGTTGAAGCAGGGAGGCTTACTTTGACTGAAGCTTTCTTT. Its protein product is CSVEAGRLTLTEAFF.

The V call is TRBV7-6, the J call TRBJ2-7, with TRBD2 matching over 7 bases. Per the germline V gene, CDR1 is SGHVS and CDR2 is FNYEAQ. The trim removed 1 base at V and 5 bases at J, leaving 14 bases unmatched. This CDR3 is 17 amino acids long. CDR3 loop: CASSLEAWAAGVNEQYF. CDR3 bases: TGTGCCAGCAGCTTAGAAGCTTGGGCTGCGGGAGTCAACGAGCAGTACTTC. The whole variable domain, remainder taken from reference TRBV7-6 and TRBJ2-7, is GAGVSQSPRYKVTKRGQDVALRCDPISGHVSLYWYRQALGQGPEFLTYFNYEAQQDKSGLPNDRFSAERPEGSISTLTIQRTEQRDSAMYRCASSLEAWAAGVNEQYFGPGTRLTVT.

This clonotype occurred a few times. V is TRBV7-9 and J is TRBJ2-3, with a possible D match to TRBD2 (6 bases). The V and J ends lost 5 bases and 6 bases respectively, with 18 bases between them. This CDR3 contains 15 residues. Germline V gives CDR1 SEHNR, CDR2 FQNEAQ (reference sequence). This CDR3 is CASSPRSRGLDTQYF. The CDR3 bases are TGTGCCAGCAGCCCTCGTTCTCGGGGGTTGGATACGCAGTATTTT.

There are a few counts of this clonotype. J is TRBJ2-7 and V is TRBV20-1; 12 nucleotides align to TRBD1. V was clipped by 6 bases and J by 11 bases; unmatched bases: 11. CDR1 DFQATT and CDR2 SNEGSKA come from the germline V gene (reference sequence). The CDR3 is 13 amino acids. The CDR3, as DNA: TGCAGTGCCCTAGGGACAGGGGGCGACTTGAAGTACTTC. As protein: CSALGTGGDLKYF.

The rearrangement uses TRBV29-1 and TRBJ1-3; D perhaps matches TRBD1 (5 bases). Trimming left V 4 bases short and J 0 bases short, with 7 bases between. This CDR3 has 13 amino acids. CDR1 is SQVTM, CDR2 ANQGSEA, per germline. CDR3 sequence: CSVGDSSGNTIYF. The CDR3 DNA is TGCAGCGTTGGAGACAGCTCTGGAAACACCATATATTTT.

This chain uses TRBV7-2 with TRBJ1-1; D uncertain. V lost 2 bases and J 11 bases, leaving 15 bases between the germline ends. Germline CDR1 reads SGHTA; CDR2 reads FQGNSA. CDR3 size: 13 residues. The CDR3 spells CASSLSDPRDAFF. The CDR3 nucleotides are TGTGCCAGCAGCTTATCCGACCCACGGGATGCTTTCTTT.

This clonotype occurred many times. The chain uses TRBV5-1 and TRBJ2-7; TRBD2 matches at 8 bases. Germline assignment: CDR1 SGHRS and CDR2 YFSETQ. V lost 3 bases and J lost 6; bases outside the gene matches: 2. This CDR3 is 12 amino acids long. CDR3 nucleotide sequence: TGCGCCAGCAGCTCCGGGGGGGTCGAGCAGTACTTC. Its protein is CASSSGGVEQYF.

This clonotype showed up just a few times. This chain connects TRBV4-1 to TRBJ2-2; weak D call: TRBD2 (6 bases). The length of the CDR3 is 19 residues. CDR1 is MGHRA, CDR2 YSYEKL, per germline. V lost 1 base and J lost 1, with 19 bases in between. CDR3 in DNA: TGCGCCAGCAGCCAAGTGGGTATCTTTGGGGGGAAGAACACCGGGGAGCTGTTTTTT. It codes for CASSQVGIFGGKNTGELFF.

The chain has TRBV24-1 and TRBJ2-1; the match to TRBD2 covers 12 bases. With V trimmed by 6 bases and J by 13 bases, 6 bases remained unmatched. The CDR3 is made up of 13 amino acids. Germline V gene lookup returns CDR1 KGHDR and CDR2 SFDVKD. In DNA form, the CDR3 reads TGTGCCACCAGTAACTCAGGACTAGCGGGACAGTTCTTC. Protein product: CATSNSGLAGQFF.